The rows below give T cell receptor beta chains drawn from one sample of a study of blood T cell repertoires in COVID-19. The table came from immunoSEQ multiplex PCR; TCRdb's copy has only in-frame clones and leaves some out. The data show roughly 50,000 clones, roughly 87% seen once. The specimen was peripheral blood. The receptor set was obtained from a human donor in a cohort sampled during active COVID-19. Both conserved end residues are part of each CDR3. A D gene is named only where the DNA matches it firmly. Clone sizes are given selectively: once, few, many, or a class where the clone is expanded.

V	D	J	size	CDR3	DNA
TRBV16	NA	TRBJ1-5	few	CASVQSEAQPQHF	TGTGCCAGCGTCCAATCGGAGGCTCAGCCCCAGCATTTT
TRBV7-2	NA	TRBJ1-2	once	CASSLTGSNYGYTF	TGTGCCAGCAGCCTCACGGGGTCCAACTATGGCTACACCTTC
TRBV3-1/TRBV3-2	TRBD2	TRBJ2-3	NA	CASTLRGGDTQYF	TGTGCCAGCACCCTTCGGGGGGGGGATACGCAGTATTTT
TRBV4-1	NA	TRBJ1-3	NA	CASSPGKGERLFGNTIYF	TGCGCCAGCAGCCCTGGGAAGGGGGAAAGGCTCTTTGGAAACACCATATATTTT
TRBV5-1	TRBD2	TRBJ2-5	NA	CASSLAPSGQETQYF	TGCGCCAGCAGCTTGGCGCCTAGCGGGCAAGAGACCCAGTACTTC
TRBV9	NA	TRBJ2-3	NA	CASSVGGGESTDTQYF	TGTGCCAGCAGCGTAGGAGGGGGAGAGAGCACAGATACGCAGTATTTT
TRBV23-1	NA	TRBJ2-5	NA	CASPAQYF	TGCGCCAGCCCTGCCCAGTACTTC
TRBV6-5	NA	TRBJ1-1	NA	CASSYSIVVLNTEAFF	TGTGCCAGCAGTTACTCTATTGTAGTGTTGAACACTGAAGCTTTCTTT
TRBV5-4	TRBD1	TRBJ1-2	NA	CASSPGTGNGYTF	TGTGCCAGCAGCCCCGGGACAGGGAATGGCTACACCTTC
TRBV28	TRBD1	TRBJ2-5	NA	CASNRQGRETQYF	TGTGCCAGCAATCGACAGGGGCGAGAGACCCAGTACTTC
TRBV5-4	TRBD2	TRBJ2-7	NA	CASSTMTSSEQYF	TGTGCCAGCAGCACGATGACTAGCTCCGAGCAGTACTTC
TRBV6-1	TRBD2	TRBJ2-5	NA	CASSEWASGKAETQYF	TGTGCCAGCAGTGAATGGGCTAGCGGGAAGGCAGAGACCCAGTACTTC
TRBV5-1	NA	TRBJ2-3	NA	CASSSLAGTDTQYF	TGCGCCAGCAGCTCCTTGGCGGGAACAGATACGCAGTATTTT
TRBV30	NA	TRBJ1-4	NA	CAWKRTQGFGEKLFF	TGTGCCTGGAAAAGAACACAGGGTTTTGGGGAAAAACTGTTTTTT
TRBV7-2	NA	TRBJ2-6	NA	CASSPSGANVLTF	TGTGCCAGCAGCCCTTCTGGGGCCAACGTCCTGACTTTC
TRBV5-1	NA	TRBJ1-4	NA	CASSNTKGSEKLFF	TGCGCCAGCAGCAACACAAAAGGGAGTGAAAAACTGTTTTTT
TRBV6-5	NA	TRBJ1-1	NA	CASHDGAAAFF	TGTGCCAGCCATGATGGAGCGGCAGCTTTCTTT
TRBV11-2	NA	TRBJ2-7	NA	CASSPQGGEQYF	TGTGCCAGCAGCCCCCAGGGGGGAGAGCAGTACTTC
TRBV4-2	TRBD2	TRBJ2-5	NA	CASSQGGLAGVLETQYF	TGTGCCAGCAGCCAGGGGGGACTAGCGGGAGTGCTAGAGACCCAGTACTTC
TRBV21-1	NA	TRBJ2-1	NA	CASSKRFGGKGENEQFF	TGTGCCAGCAGCAAAAGGTTCGGCGGGAAGGGTGAAAATGAGCAGTTCTTC
TRBV7-2	NA	TRBJ1-2	NA	CASSLSQSYGYTF	TGTGCCAGCAGCTTAAGTCAGTCCTATGGCTACACCTTC
TRBV7-9	TRBD1	TRBJ2-1	NA	CASSLAGQINNEQFF	TGTGCCAGCAGCTTAGCGGGACAGATTAACAATGAGCAGTTCTTC
TRBV7-9	NA	TRBJ2-5	NA	CASSPGGLSETQYF	TGTGCCAGCAGCCCGGGGGGCCTCTCTGAGACCCAGTACTTC
TRBV18	TRBD1	TRBJ1-3	NA	CASSKGTARSGNTIYF	TGTGCCAGCTCAAAAGGGACAGCTCGCTCTGGAAACACCATATATTTT
TRBV10-3	TRBD1	TRBJ2-3	NA	CAINRDRESTDTQYF	TGTGCCATCAACCGGGACAGGGAAAGCACAGATACGCAGTATTTT
TRBV5-8	TRBD2	TRBJ2-2	NA	CASSPPGLAGRDGELFF	TGTGCCAGCAGCCCCCCGGGACTAGCGGGGCGTGACGGGGAGCTGTTTTTT
TRBV5-1	TRBD2	TRBJ2-1	NA	CASSPSGSSYNEQFF	TGCGCCAGCAGCCCGAGCGGGAGCTCCTACAATGAGCAGTTCTTC
TRBV6-1	NA	TRBJ2-3	NA	CASSEAASRYTDTQYF	TGTGCCAGCAGTGAAGCGGCTAGCCGATACACAGATACGCAGTATTTT
TRBV24-1	TRBD2	TRBJ2-3	NA	CATSDPNPGGNTQYF	TGTGCCACCAGTGACCCCAACCCCGGGGGGAATACGCAGTATTTT
TRBV7-9	NA	TRBJ2-3	few	CASSLGLRSTDTQYF	TGTGCCAGCAGCTTAGGGCTGCGGTCCACAGATACGCAGTATTTT
TRBV7-2	TRBD1	TRBJ1-2	NA	CASSSQGSGYGYTF	TGTGCCAGCAGCTCACAGGGGTCCGGCTATGGCTACACCTTC
TRBV5-6	NA	TRBJ2-2	once	CASSLGRAGELFF	TGTGCCAGCAGCTTGGGGAGGGCCGGGGAGCTGTTTTTT
TRBV3-1/TRBV3-2	TRBD2	TRBJ2-2	NA	CASSQAPGLAGNTIRGELFF	TGTGCCAGCAGCCAAGCCCCCGGACTAGCGGGAAATACGATCAGGGGGGAGCTGTTTTTT
TRBV2	TRBD2	TRBJ2-4	few	CASSEDRASGRGNIQYF	TGTGCCAGCAGTGAAGATAGGGCTAGCGGGAGAGGAAACATTCAGTACTTC
TRBV20-1	NA	TRBJ1-1	NA	CSAEDLLEAFF	TGCAGTGCGGAGGACCTACTTGAAGCTTTCTTT
TRBV7-8	NA	TRBJ2-4	NA	CASSFSVGAKNIQYF	TGTGCCAGCAGCTTTAGCGTAGGGGCCAAAAACATTCAGTACTTC
TRBV5-4	TRBD1	TRBJ1-2	NA	CASSPTPRDRSYGYTF	TGTGCCAGCAGCCCTACACCCCGGGACAGGAGCTATGGCTACACCTTC
TRBV27	TRBD2	TRBJ2-1	NA	CASIRGGGRWNEQFF	TGTGCCAGCATACGAGGAGGCGGGAGGTGGAATGAGCAGTTCTTC
TRBV5-1	NA	TRBJ2-7	NA	CASSASGTYEQYF	TGCGCCAGCAGCGCCTCCGGGACCTACGAGCAGTACTTC
TRBV15	NA	TRBJ1-4	few	CATSRGQAREKLFF	TGTGCCACCAGCAGAGGACAGGCTAGGGAAAAACTGTTTTTT
TRBV2	TRBD2	TRBJ2-7	NA	CASIATSGSYEQYF	TGTGCCAGCATAGCGACTAGCGGGAGTTACGAGCAGTACTTC
TRBV28	TRBD1	TRBJ1-1	NA	CASSLRDRWNTEAFF	TGTGCCAGCAGTTTACGGGACAGGTGGAACACTGAAGCTTTCTTT
TRBV27	TRBD2	TRBJ2-3	NA	CASSPPGGSSNTQYF	TGTGCCAGCAGCCCTCCCGGCGGGAGTAGTAATACGCAGTATTTT
TRBV5-1	TRBD1	TRBJ2-1	NA	CASSPRTGNNEQFF	TGCGCCAGCAGCCCGAGGACAGGGAACAATGAGCAGTTCTTC
TRBV5-8	NA	TRBJ1-5	NA	CASTYDRQGGQPQHF	TGTGCCAGCACTTATGACCGTCAGGGAGGCCAGCCCCAGCATTTT
TRBV10-1	TRBD2	TRBJ2-1	NA	CASSESQRDSGRFF	TGCGCCAGCAGTGAGTCCCAGCGGGACTCAGGGCGGTTCTTC